This T cell receptor beta chain derives from a study of CD4 T cells in relation to SARS-CoV-2 and coronaviruses. Study as a whole: Median patient age was 38.5 years, spanning 21 to 72 years.

This CDR3 is 18 amino acids long. Trimming stripped 4 bases from V and 0 bases from J, with 20 bases between. Per the germline V gene, CDR1 is SGHKS and CDR2 is YYEKEE (reference sequence). Whole-study results and caveats: About 64% of donors had memory CD4+ clonotypes crossrecognizing SARS-CoV-2 and common cold coronavirus spike.

As regards this clone: Antigen: not known.

Naive and memory CD4+ T cell DNA was deep-sequenced without culture. Profiled with immunoSEQ multiplex PCR; TCRdb holds only in-frame clones, not every one. The sample yields more than 9,000 clones, around 87% seen once. The chain uses TRBV5-5 and TRBJ1-5; the D is unclear. The sample was naive CD4+ T cells from PBMCs. Noted subset: naive CD4+ T cells isolated by negative enrichment. This clonotype was obtained from an adult with COVID-19. As DNA, the CDR3 is TGTGCCAGCAGCGTTAGTAGAGTCGAGGACGGTAGCAATCAGCCCCAGCATTTT. Amino acids: CASSVSRVEDGSNQPQHF. Full variable domain (missing parts from reference TRBV5-5 and TRBJ1-5): DAGVTQSPTHLIKTRGQQVTLRCSPISGHKSVSWYQQVLGQGPQFIFQYYEKEERGRGNFPDRFSARQFPNYSSELNVNALLLGDSALYLCASSVSRVEDGSNQPQHFGDGTRLSIL.